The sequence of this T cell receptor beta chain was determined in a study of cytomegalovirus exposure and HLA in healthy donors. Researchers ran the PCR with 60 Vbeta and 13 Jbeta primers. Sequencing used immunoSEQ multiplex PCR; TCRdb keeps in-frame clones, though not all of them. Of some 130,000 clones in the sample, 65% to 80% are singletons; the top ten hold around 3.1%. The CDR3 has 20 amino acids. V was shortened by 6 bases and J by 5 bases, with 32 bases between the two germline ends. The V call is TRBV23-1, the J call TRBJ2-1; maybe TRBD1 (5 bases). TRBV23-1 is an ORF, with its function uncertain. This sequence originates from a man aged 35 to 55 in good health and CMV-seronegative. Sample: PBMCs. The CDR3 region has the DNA TGCGCCAGCAGCCACCCCCGTGAGAACATCGGTCCCCAAGGGGACAATGAGCAGTTCTTC. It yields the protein CASSHPRENIGPQGDNEQFF.